A single sample gave rise to the 15 T cell receptor beta chains below, sequenced in a study of blood T cell repertoires in COVID-19. Sequencing used immunoSEQ multiplex PCR; TCRdb keeps in-frame clones, though not all of them. There are approximately 200,000 clones in the sample; 75% to 90% occur only once, and around 9.9% lies in the top ten. The sequencing sample was made of peripheral blood. The receptor source for this set is a human donor with active or convalescent COVID-19. The donor label of this sample is uncertain.

This clone was detected a few times. The J gene is TRBJ2-3, the V gene TRBV5-1, with D possibly being TRBD2 (7 bases). CDR3 length: 13 amino acids. CDR1 is SGHRS, CDR2 YFSETQ, per germline. V was clipped by 6 bases and J by 2 bases, with 10 bases between them. The chain's CDR3 is CASKGGTTDTQYF. CDR3 DNA sequence: TGCGCCAGCAAGGGGGGGACCACAGATACGCAGTATTTT. The full variable domain, completed using reference TRBV5-1 and TRBJ2-3, is KAGVTQTPRYLIKTRGQQVTLSCSPISGHRSVSWYQQTPGQGLQFLFEYFSETQRNKGNFPGRFSGRQFSNSRSEMNVSTLELGDSALYLCASKGGTTDTQYFGPGTRLTVL.

The V and J genes are TRBV2 and TRBJ2-7; tentative D call: TRBD2 (5 bases). V was cut by 3 bases and J by 5 bases, with 11 bases left in between. Germline V gene sequence: CDR1 SNHLY, CDR2 FYNNEI. CDR3 length equals 13 residues. As DNA, the CDR3 is TGTGCCAGCAGTGAGAGCGGCTGGGACGAGCAGTACTTC. Amino acid sequence: CASSESGWDEQYF.

This chain links TRBV2 with TRBJ1-1, with 9 bases that match TRBD1. Germline CDR1 reads SNHLY; CDR2 reads FYNNEI. V gave up 6 bases and J gave up 3 bases; unmatched junction bases: 2. The CDR3 length is 13 residues. CDR3 nucleotide sequence: TGTGCCAGCAGACGGACAGGGGACACTGAAGCTTTCTTT. It is translated as CASRRTGDTEAFF.

This chain uses TRBV7-2 with TRBJ2-3; 13 bases line up with TRBD2. Germline V CDR1 and CDR2: SGHTA, FQGNSA. CDR3 length: 16 residues. Trimming at V came to 5 bases and at J to 5 bases, leaving 7 bases not matched to a gene. CDR3 amino acids: CASSVRLAGGRDTQYF. CDR3 nucleotides: TGTGCCAGCAGCGTCCGACTAGCGGGGGGTAGAGATACGCAGTATTTT. Drawing the rest from reference TRBV7-2 and TRBJ2-3, the complete variable domain is GAGVSQSPSNKVTEKGKDVELRCDPISGHTALYWYRQSLGQGLEFLIYFQGNSAPDKSGLPSDRFSAERTGGSVSTLTIQRTQQEDSAVYLCASSVRLAGGRDTQYFGPGTRLTVL.

V gene TRBV5-1 combines with J gene TRBJ2-2, with 10 bases that match TRBD1. Germline CDR1 and CDR2: SGHRS and YFSETQ. CDR3 length equals 14 residues. Germline trimming cut 4 bases from V and 5 bases from J; bases unmatched to any gene: 2. CDR3 in DNA: TGCGCCAGCAGCCGACAGGGGGCGACCGGGGAGCTGTTTTTT. As protein: CASSRQGATGELFF.

This sequence joins TRBV11-2 and TRBJ2-1; 10 bases are a match to TRBD1. Germline CDR1 and CDR2: SGHAT and FQNNGV. This CDR3 spans 13 amino acids. J was trimmed by 7 bases and V by 5 bases; bases with no gene match: 2. The CDR3 loop is CASSDRGPNEQFF. The CDR3 DNA follows: TGTGCCAGCAGCGACAGGGGGCCGAATGAGCAGTTCTTC. The variable domain in full, with the rest retrieved from reference TRBV11-2 and TRBJ2-1, is EAGVAQSPRYKIIEKRQSVAFWCNPISGHATLYWYQQILGQGPKLLIQFQNNGVVDDSQLPKDRFSAERLKGVDSTLKIQPAKLEDSAVYLCASSDRGPNEQFFGPGTRLTVL.

V gene TRBV2 combines with J gene TRBJ2-2, with D perhaps TRBD2 (6 bases). V lost 3 bases and J 6 bases, leaving 14 bases between the germline ends. There are 15 residues in the CDR3. Germline loops: CDR1 SNHLY, CDR2 FYNNEI. In DNA form, the CDR3 reads TGTGCCAGCAGTGACGGGGGAATTTATGCCGGGGAGCTGTTTTTT. Its protein is CASSDGGIYAGELFF.

J is TRBJ1-4 and V is TRBV18, with TRBD1 matching 7 bases. The CDR3 is made up of 15 amino acids. Germline CDR1 and CDR2: KGHSH and LQKENI. V was clipped by 2 bases and J by 5 bases; unmatched bases: 5. The CDR3 DNA sequence: TGTGCCAGCTCACCAGGGACAGACAGAAATGAAAAACTGTTTTTT. It encodes CASSPGTDRNEKLFF.

V gene TRBV19 combines with J gene TRBJ1-6; D possibly corresponds to TRBD1 (5 bases). Trimming took 3 bases from V and 6 from J, leaving 15 bases between them. Germline V CDR1 and CDR2: LNHDA, SQIVND (reference sequence). This CDR3 has 16 residues. CDR3 coding DNA: TGTGCCAGTAGTATTCGACGGGGGGTTTCTAATTCACCCCTCCACTTT. Its translation is CASSIRRGVSNSPLHF. Complete variable domain (other parts from reference TRBV19 and TRBJ1-6): DGGITQSPKYLFRKEGQNVTLSCEQNLNHDAMYWYRQDPGQGLRLIYYSQIVNDFQKGDIAEGYSVSREKKESFPLTVTSAQKNPTAFYLCASSIRRGVSNSPLHFGNGTRLTVT.

This clone has a handful of counts. This sequence joins TRBV29-1 and TRBJ1-1, with a weak D call TRBD1 (6 bases). This CDR3 contains 12 residues. Trimming cost V 6 bases and J 1 base, with 9 bases left between them. Germline V gene lookup returns CDR1 SQVTM and CDR2 ANQGSEA. CDR3 nucleotides: TGCAGCGTAGGACAGACGAACACTGAAGCTTTCTTT. Translated, it gives CSVGQTNTEAFF.

This clone has just a few counts. The same CDR3 is also encoded by other DNA sequences in this sample. This chain joins TRBV7-2 and TRBJ2-3; D call uncertain. CDR1 and CDR2 from the germline V gene are SGHTA and FQGNSA. V gave up 4 bases and J gave up 5 bases, with 4 bases separating them. The CDR3 is made up of 11 amino acids. The CDR3 region is CASSSRDTQYF. The CDR3 nucleotides read TGTGCCAGCAGCTCGCGAGATACGCAGTATTTT.

The CDR3 DNA reads as TGTGCCAGTAGGAAGCGGGAGCGGGGTGAGACCCAGTACTTC. It is translated as CASRKRERGETQYF. The V gene is TRBV19, the J gene TRBJ2-5, with 8 bases fitting TRBD2. Germline CDR1 reads LNHDA; CDR2 reads SQIVND (reference sequence). The CDR3 covers 14 residues. The V segment lost 6 bases and the J segment 5 bases; nucleotides outside the gene matches: 8.

In its sample, this clone was seen once. V and J are TRBV4-3 and TRBJ2-5; TRBD2 aligns across 8 bases. V shed 0 bases, J shed 7 bases, and the junction held 16 bases outside the gene matches. The CDR3 is made up of 18 amino acids. Germline V gene sequence: CDR1 LGHNA, CDR2 YSLEER. CDR3 nucleotide sequence: TGCGCCAGCAGCCAAGATCTCGTGACGGGAGGGATATCATGGACCCAGTACTTC. Encoded protein: CASSQDLVTGGISWTQYF.

The genes are TRBV6-5 and TRBJ2-7; maybe TRBD1 (6 bases). CDR1 is MNHEY, CDR2 SVGAGI, per germline. The ends were cut back, 5 bases at V and 0 bases at J, with 11 bases in the middle. The CDR3 has 14 amino acids. CDR3 DNA sequence: TGTGCCAGCAGTCGGGACATCGGCTCCTACGAGCAGTACTTC. Residues: CASSRDIGSYEQYF.

The chain employs TRBV5-4 and TRBJ1-2; a possible D gene is TRBD1 (5 bases). Looked up from germline, CDR1 is SGHNT and CDR2 is YYREEE (reference sequence). The CDR3 runs 14 residues. Trimming cost V 7 bases and J 3 bases, with 16 bases left between them. The CDR3, as DNA: TGTGCCAGCCATCCCCGGGGCGGGGACTATGGCTACACCTTC. Translation: CASHPRGGDYGYTF.